This T cell receptor beta chain was recovered during a study of cytomegalovirus exposure and HLA in healthy donors. Findings and caveats of the study: What TCR beta sequences reportedly achieved was accurate prediction of HLA-A and HLA-B alleles in most subjects.

CDR1 is LGHNA, CDR2 YSLEER, per germline. V gave up 1 base and J gave up 5 bases, with 6 bases separating them. This CDR3 is built from 13 residues. Donors sampled were nominally healthy, though unrecorded immune exposures were likely. It was with 60 Vbeta and 13 Jbeta primers that the PCR ran. This table comes from immunoSEQ multiplex PCR, and its TCRdb copy is limited to in-frame clones, with some not included. In the table there are 150,000 to 200,000 clones, less than 80% of which are singletons. This clone occurred a few times. Its antigen is undetermined. Sequencing used PBMCs. The clonotype was recovered from a female donor in good health and CMV-seronegative. The chain uses TRBV4-3 and TRBJ1-5; D is unresolved. CDR3 nucleotides: TGCGCCAGCAGCCAAGGAGAGGATCAGCCCCAGCATTTT. Its protein is CASSQGEDQPQHF.